These 31 T cell receptor beta chains originate from one sample sequenced in a study of T cell responses to AZD1222 COVID-19 vaccine. Some clones are missing from TCRdb's copy, which holds only in-frame ones; the method was immunoSEQ multiplex PCR. The table records 95,000 to 150,000 clones, around 94% of them present only once. Sequenced here: peripheral blood, sampled on day 0 of AZD1222 vaccination. The receptors stem from an adult in good health.

The genes are TRBV6-4 and TRBJ1-2; D unclear. The ends were cut back, 3 bases at V and 0 bases at J, with 8 bases in the middle. The CDR3 is made up of 14 amino acids. The germline V gene has CDR1 MRHNA and CDR2 SNTAGT. CDR3 residues: CASSEGHSNYGYTF. Here the CDR3 DNA reads TGTGCCAGCAGTGAAGGTCACTCTAACTATGGCTACACCTTC.

This chain connects TRBV30 to TRBJ1-1; D is unresolved. The CDR3 has 16 residues. Germline loops: CDR1 GTSNPN, CDR2 SVGIG (reference sequence). The V end lost 0 bases, the J end lost 1 base, and 15 bases lay between the germline ends. CDR3 in DNA: TGTGCCTGGAGTGTACTAACCCTTTCACAGAACACTGAAGCTTTCTTT. It codes for CAWSVLTLSQNTEAFF.

V gene TRBV7-8 combines with J gene TRBJ1-5; D is perhaps TRBD1 (5 bases). From germline, CDR1 is SGHVS and CDR2 FQNEAQ. V lost 4 bases, J lost 1 base, and 11 bases lay in between. This CDR3 has 15 amino acids. The CDR3 sequence: CASSWGPVSNQPQHF. As DNA, the CDR3 is TGTGCCAGCAGCTGGGGACCTGTAAGCAATCAGCCCCAGCATTTT. Drawing the rest from reference TRBV7-8 and TRBJ1-5, the complete variable domain is GAGVSQSPRYKVAKRGQDVALRCDPISGHVSLFWYQQALGQGPEFLTYFQNEAQLDKSGLPSDRFFAERPEGSVSTLKIQRTQQEDSAVYLCASSWGPVSNQPQHFGDGTRLSIL.

This clone was picked up a small number of times. The rearrangement joins TRBV7-8 to TRBJ2-3; 11 bases are a match to TRBD2. Trimming took 4 bases from V and 0 from J; bases not matched to a gene: 15. The CDR3 loop spans 20 amino acids. CDR1 is SGHVS and CDR2 is FQNEAQ in the germline V gene. For the CDR3, the DNA is TGTGCCAGCAGCTCCCCCGGGACTAGCGGCCGTGTGAGGAGCACAGATACGCAGTATTTT. Translation: CASSSPGTSGRVRSTDTQYF.

The V gene is TRBV3-1 (or the pseudogene TRBV3-2), the J gene TRBJ1-6, with 10 bases aligning to TRBD1. CDR1 is LGHDT and CDR2 is YNNKEL in the germline V gene (reference sequence). The CDR3 contains 17 residues. Losses at the gene ends were 1 base for V and 5 bases for J; bases not matched to a gene: 5. CDR3 sequence reads: CASSQGQGAANNSPLHF. In DNA, the CDR3 is TGTGCCAGCAGCCAAGGACAGGGGGCAGCGAATAATTCACCCCTCCACTTT.

This rearrangement joins TRBV29-1 to TRBJ1-1; 8 nucleotides match TRBD1. The CDR3 extends over 13 amino acids. Trimming at V came to 7 bases and at J to 0 bases, leaving 4 bases not matched to a gene. Germline V lookup: CDR1 SQVTM, CDR2 ANQGSEA. The CDR3 sequence is CSANRGMNTEAFF. CDR3 DNA: TGCAGCGCAAACAGGGGGATGAACACTGAAGCTTTCTTT.

With respect to this clone: A junction boundary mismatches the germline segment, possibly from a read error. The rearrangement links TRBV7-2 to TRBJ1-2; the D is unclear. Germline CDR1 and CDR2: SGHTA and FQGNSA. This CDR3 region has 10 residues. Written as DNA, the CDR3 is TGTGCCAGCAGCTTAGGGGCGGACGGCTTC. This encodes CASSLGADGF.

This clone was observed a single time. The chain has TRBV19 and TRBJ2-6; D is unclear. Germline V gene data show CDR1 as LNHDA and CDR2 as SQIVND (reference sequence). The CDR3 spans 15 residues. The germline V and J ends were trimmed by 3 bases and 4 bases, with 10 bases remaining between them. As DNA, the CDR3 is TGTGCCAGTAGTATTCAGGAATCCGGGGCCAACGTCCTGACTTTC. It encodes CASSIQESGANVLTF.

This clone was detected only a few times. This chain uses TRBV12-2 with TRBJ1-6. TRBV12-2 represents a pseudogene. The CDR3 is made up of 16 amino acids. Written as DNA, the CDR3 is TGTGCAAGTCGCCCAAGCTTGACCCCCGGGGATTCACCCCTCCACTTT. Encoded protein: CASRPSLTPGDSPLHF.

Note on this clone: The sample carries other DNA sequences with the same CDR3. This chain uses TRBV6-5 with TRBJ1-1, with a possible D match to TRBD1 (5 bases). The CDR3 runs 12 residues. Trimming removed 8 bases from V and 1 base from J, with 8 bases in between. The germline CDR1 and CDR2 sequences are MNHEY and SVGAGI. For the CDR3, the DNA is TGTGCCAGCCTCAGGGAGAACACTGAAGCTTTCTTT. Amino acids: CASLRENTEAFF.

The V and J genes are TRBV2 and TRBJ2-2; TRBD1 or TRBD2 may be the D gene (5 bases each). CDR1 and CDR2 (germline): SNHLY, FYNNEI. CDR3 length equals 13 residues. V lost 7 bases and J lost 4, with 10 bases in between. CDR3 DNA sequence: TGTGCCAGCACCCGGGACCCCACCGGGGAGCTGTTTTTT. Translation gives CASTRDPTGELFF.

A remark on this clone: Other DNA sequences in the sample encode the same CDR3. The chain combines TRBV18 with TRBJ1-2; D gene ambiguous. This CDR3 spans 15 amino acids. V was pared by 3 bases and J by 5 bases, with 16 bases between. From germline, CDR1 is KGHSH and CDR2 LQKENI. The CDR3 is CASSPAAGVEYGYTF. The DNA for the CDR3 is TGTGCCAGCTCACCCGCAGCCGGGGTAGAGTATGGCTACACCTTC.

V is TRBV5-1 and J is TRBJ1-6; D ambiguous. The germline CDR1 and CDR2 sequences are SGHRS and YFSETQ. V lost 4 bases, J lost 8 bases, and 13 bases lay in between. This CDR3 contains 14 residues. The CDR3 loop reads CASSPGVADSPLHF. The CDR3 DNA is TGCGCCAGCAGCCCCGGGGTCGCGGATTCACCCCTCCACTTT.

V and J are TRBV27 and TRBJ1-5; no firm D call. Trimming removed 4 bases from V and 0 bases from J, with 13 bases in between. CDR3 length equals 16 residues. Germline-derived CDR1 and CDR2 are MNHEY and SMNVEV (reference sequence). CDR3 region: CASSSSGPYSNQPQHF. The CDR3 DNA sequence: TGTGCCAGCAGTTCCAGCGGACCTTATAGCAATCAGCCCCAGCATTTT.

The chain is built from TRBV29-1 and TRBJ2-7, with 7 bases lining up with TRBD2. With 0 bases clipped from V and 6 bases from J, the junction kept 11 bases outside the gene matches. This CDR3 has 15 amino acids. CDR1 and CDR2 from the germline V gene are SQVTM and ANQGSEA. The CDR3 DNA reads TGCAGCGTTGAAGATCTTTCGTGGGAGGGCCGCGAGCAGTACGTC. Translation: CSVEDLSWEGREQYV.

J is TRBJ1-5 and V is TRBV19; no reliable D call. CDR1 LNHDA and CDR2 SQIVND come from the germline V gene (reference sequence). The V end lost 7 bases, the J end lost 1 base, and 14 bases lay between the germline ends. The CDR3 extends over 15 amino acids. CDR3 residues: CASKRVLESNQPQHF. The CDR3 region has the DNA TGTGCCAGTAAAAGGGTCCTCGAAAGCAATCAGCCCCAGCATTTT.

J is TRBJ2-5 and V is TRBV18; D is possibly TRBD2 (5 bases). V dropped 5 bases and J dropped 5 bases, with 12 bases sitting between them. From germline, CDR1 is KGHSH and CDR2 LQKENI. This CDR3 is built from 13 residues. The CDR3 loop is CASSGLRGETQYF. DNA for the CDR3: TGTGCCAGCTCAGGGCTTCGGGGTGAGACCCAGTACTTC.

This chain links TRBV6-5 with TRBJ1-5; 10 bases align to TRBD1. With V trimmed by 6 bases and J by 6 bases, 2 bases remained unmatched. The CDR3 runs to 13 residues. Germline-derived CDR1 and CDR2 are MNHEY and SVGAGI. CDR3 in amino acids: CASRGQGGQPQHF. The CDR3 nucleotides read TGTGCCAGCAGAGGACAGGGGGGTCAGCCCCAGCATTTT.

This clone was seen a few times. This chain joins TRBV10-3 and TRBJ2-1; 7 bases align to TRBD2. This CDR3 has 15 amino acids. The germline V gene encodes CDR1 ENHRY and CDR2 SYGVKD. Trimming at V came to 5 bases and at J to 0 bases, leaving 4 bases not matched to a gene. As DNA, the CDR3 is TGTGCCATCAGTCTTAGCGGGCCCTCCTACAATGAGCAGTTCTTC. Encoded protein: CAISLSGPSYNEQFF.

The chain couples TRBV30 to TRBJ1-3, with unresolved D. V dropped 0 bases and J dropped 4 bases, with 4 bases sitting between them. This CDR3 has 12 amino acids. Germline V lookup: CDR1 GTSNPN, CDR2 SVGIG (reference sequence). The CDR3 here is CAWSVKGNTIYF. The CDR3 DNA reads as TGTGCCTGGAGTGTAAAAGGAAACACCATATATTTT.

The V call is TRBV5-6, the J call TRBJ2-1; possible D gene TRBD2, 6 bases. Per the germline V gene, CDR1 is SGHDT and CDR2 is YYEEEE. Trimming removed 0 bases from V and 0 bases from J, with 16 bases in between. The length of the CDR3 is 18 residues. The CDR3 region is CASSLEEAGTRSYNEQFF. Here the CDR3 DNA reads TGTGCCAGCAGCTTGGAAGAGGCGGGGACGCGCTCCTACAATGAGCAGTTCTTC.

This clone appeared a single time. The gene calls are TRBV30 and TRBJ2-2, with D possibly TRBD2 on 5 matching bases. The CDR3 length is 14 residues. V was clipped by 4 bases and J by 5 bases, with 14 bases between them. Germline V gene lookup returns CDR1 GTSNPN and CDR2 SVGIG (reference sequence). The CDR3 DNA is TGTGCCTGGAAACGGACCCCGGGAACCGGGGAGCTGTTTTTT. It translates to CAWKRTPGTGELFF.

This chain joins TRBV21-1 and TRBJ2-7; TRBD1, the D gene given by the table, was not confirmed from the DNA. TRBV21-1 is a documented pseudogene. The CDR3 runs to 19 residues. CDR3 in amino acids: CASSKEGTLTGAGSYEQYF. In nucleotides, the CDR3 is TGTGCCAGCAGCAAAGAGGGAACTTTGACAGGCGCTGGGTCGTACGAGCAGTACTTC.

V and J are TRBV4-3 and TRBJ2-2; D is unclear. Germline CDR1 LGHNA, CDR2 YSLEER. The CDR3 loop spans 14 amino acids. The V and J ends lost 3 bases and 4 bases respectively, with 9 bases between them. The CDR3 DNA follows: TGCGCCAGCAGCCACCTCCGAGTCACCGGGGAGCTGTTTTTT. This translates into CASSHLRVTGELFF.

The rearrangement joins TRBV28 to TRBJ1-4, with D possibly being TRBD1 (6 bases). The V gene lost 7 bases and the J gene lost 1 base, with 10 bases spanning the gap. Germline assignment: CDR1 MDHEN and CDR2 SYDVKM. This CDR3 region has 14 residues. The CDR3 sequence is CASTYRVTNEKLFF. The DNA of the CDR3 is TGTGCCAGCACATACAGGGTAACTAATGAAAAACTGTTTTTT.

This clone was observed once. This rearrangement joins TRBV3-1 (or the pseudogene TRBV3-2) to TRBJ1-1; D remains unclear. Germline V CDR1 and CDR2: LGHDT, YNNKEL (reference sequence). CDR3 length equals 15 residues. With 5 bases removed from V and 0 bases from J, the gap between germline ends came to 13 bases. The CDR3 spells CASSLGLQVNTEAFF. Written as DNA, the CDR3 is TGTGCCAGCAGCTTGGGCCTTCAAGTGAACACTGAAGCTTTCTTT.

This chain joins TRBV19 and TRBJ2-3; possibly TRBD1 for D (6 bases). Trimming stripped 8 bases from V and 3 bases from J, with 15 bases between. The CDR3 has 14 residues. Germline CDR1 is LNHDA and CDR2 is SQIVND (reference sequence). The CDR3 sequence is CASASGVFTDTQYF. The CDR3 nucleotides are TGTGCCAGTGCGTCAGGGGTGTTTACAGATACGCAGTATTTT.

The chain combines TRBV3-1 (or the pseudogene TRBV3-2) with TRBJ2-1; the match to TRBD2 covers 7 bases. With V trimmed by 2 bases and J by 6 bases, 7 bases remained unmatched. CDR1 and CDR2 from the germline V gene are LGHDT and YNNKEL (reference sequence). The CDR3 runs 15 residues. The DNA for the CDR3 is TGTGCCAGCAGCCAATGGGGGGAGGGCCTCAATGAGCAGTTCTTC. This gives the protein CASSQWGEGLNEQFF.

The chain joins TRBV9 to TRBJ1-4; tentatively, D is TRBD1 (6 bases). The V end was cut by 4 bases, the J end by 5 bases, with 12 bases between. The CDR3 length is 14 residues. The germline V gene has CDR1 SGDLS and CDR2 YYNGEE. CDR3 region: CASSLEGGNEKLFF. The DNA of the CDR3 is TGTGCCAGCAGCCTCGAGGGGGGAAATGAAAAACTGTTTTTT.

The chain combines TRBV29-1 with TRBJ1-1, with a tentative D call TRBD1 (5 bases). The CDR3 covers 15 residues. The germline V gene has CDR1 SQVTM and CDR2 ANQGSEA. The V end was cut by 5 bases, the J end by 0 bases, with 16 bases between. In nucleotides, the CDR3 is TGCAGCGTTCGTGGGACCCGCTTCATGAACACTGAAGCTTTCTTT. Translating it yields CSVRGTRFMNTEAFF. The full variable domain, rest sourced from reference TRBV29-1 and TRBJ1-1, is SAVISQKPSRDICQRGTSLTIQCQVDSQVTMMFWYRQQPGQSLTLIATANQGSEATYESGFVIDKFPISRPNLTFSTLTVSNMSPEDSSIYLCSVRGTRFMNTEAFFGQGTRLTVV.

The V and J genes are TRBV2 and TRBJ2-2; D is perhaps TRBD2 (6 bases). There are 15 residues in the CDR3. V gave up 8 bases and J gave up 5 bases, with 18 bases separating them. From germline, CDR1 is SNHLY and CDR2 FYNNEI. The CDR3 loop is CASSGVGGGTGELFF. In DNA, the CDR3 is TGTGCCAGCTCTGGGGTGGGGGGTGGAACCGGGGAGCTGTTTTTT.